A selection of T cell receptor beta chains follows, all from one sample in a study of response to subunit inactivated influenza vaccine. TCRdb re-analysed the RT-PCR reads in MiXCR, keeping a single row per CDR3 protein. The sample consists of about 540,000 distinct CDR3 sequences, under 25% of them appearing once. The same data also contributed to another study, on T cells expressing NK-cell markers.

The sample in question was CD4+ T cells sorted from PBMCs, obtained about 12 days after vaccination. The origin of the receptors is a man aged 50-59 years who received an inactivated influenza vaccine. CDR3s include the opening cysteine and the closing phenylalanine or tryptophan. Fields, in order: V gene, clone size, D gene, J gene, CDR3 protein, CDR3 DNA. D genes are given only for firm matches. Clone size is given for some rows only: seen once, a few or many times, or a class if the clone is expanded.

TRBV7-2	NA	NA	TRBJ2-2	CASRFAGRNTGELFF	TGTGCCAGCAGATTCGCAGGGCGGAACACCGGGGAGCTGTTTTTT
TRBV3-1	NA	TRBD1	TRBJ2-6	CASSAGTGTHGANVLTF	TGTGCCAGCAGTGCCGGGACAGGCACTCACGGGGCCAACGTCCTGACTTTC
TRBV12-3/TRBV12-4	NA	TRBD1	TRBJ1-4	CASRQGQGFEKLFF	TGTGCCAGCAGACAGGGACAGGGCTTTGAAAAACTGTTTTTT
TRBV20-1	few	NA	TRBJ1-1	CSASGPMNTEAFF	TGCAGTGCTAGCGGGCCGATGAACACTGAAGCTTTCTTT
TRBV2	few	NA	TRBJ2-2	CASTITGELFF	TGTGCCAGCACCATAACCGGGGAGCTGTTTTTT
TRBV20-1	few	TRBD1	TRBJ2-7	CSAKGQGVTSRGYEQYF	TGCAGTGCTAAAGGACAGGGGGTAACATCGAGGGGCTACGAGCAGTACTTC
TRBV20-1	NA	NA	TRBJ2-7	CSARGTGVRPYEQYF	TGCAGTGCTAGGGGGACGGGGGTGCGCCCCTACGAGCAGTACTTC
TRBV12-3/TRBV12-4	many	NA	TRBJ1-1	CASSLGTEAFF	TGTGCCAGCAGCTTAGGGACTGAAGCTTTCTTT
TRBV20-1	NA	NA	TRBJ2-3	CSAREDHPRRDTQYF	TGCAGTGCTAGAGAGGACCACCCCCGGAGGGATACGCAGTATTTT
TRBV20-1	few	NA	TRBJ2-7	CSASPLASSYEQYF	TGCAGTGCTAGTCCCCTAGCGAGCTCCTACGAGCAGTACTTC
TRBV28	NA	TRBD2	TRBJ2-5	CASWGLAGPKETQYF	TGTGCCAGTTGGGGACTAGCGGGGCCCAAAGAGACCCAGTACTTC
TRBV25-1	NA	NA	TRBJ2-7	CASSQLEGVYEQYF	TGTGCCAGCAGTCAGTTGGAGGGGGTCTACGAGCAGTACTTC
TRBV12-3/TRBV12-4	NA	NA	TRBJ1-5	CASSFGDRNQPQHF	TGTGCCAGCAGTTTTGGTGACAGAAATCAGCCCCAGCATTTT
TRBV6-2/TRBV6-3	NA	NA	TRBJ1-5	CASRPTGFSQPQHF	TGTGCCAGCAGACCAACAGGGTTCAGTCAGCCCCAGCATTTT
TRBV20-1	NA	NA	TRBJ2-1	CSARESAYNEQFF	TGCAGTGCTAGAGAGAGTGCCTACAATGAGCAGTTCTTC
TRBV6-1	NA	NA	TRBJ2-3	CASRGGAGGDTQYF	TGTGCCAGCAGGGGGGGCGCTGGAGGAGATACGCAGTATTTT
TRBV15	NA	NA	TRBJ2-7	CATSRGTWGLGGEQYF	TGTGCCACCAGCAGAGGGACGTGGGGCTTGGGGGGCGAGCAGTACTTC
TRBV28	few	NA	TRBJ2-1	CASSRNPGLLGFF	TGTGCCAGCAGTCGAAACCCGGGACTTCTAGGGTTCTTC
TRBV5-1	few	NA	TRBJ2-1	CASSLGGNLNEQFF	TGCGCCAGCAGCTTGGGGGGCAACCTGAATGAGCAGTTCTTC
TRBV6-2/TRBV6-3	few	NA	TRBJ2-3	CASSYSRDTQYF	TGTGCCAGCAGTTACTCACGGGATACGCAGTATTTT
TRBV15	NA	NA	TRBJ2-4	CATSRDRQNIQYF	TGTGCCACCAGCAGAGATAGGCAAAACATTCAGTACTTC
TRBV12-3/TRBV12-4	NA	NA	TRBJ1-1	CASRARGEAFF	TGTGCCAGCAGGGCTAGGGGCGAAGCTTTCTTT
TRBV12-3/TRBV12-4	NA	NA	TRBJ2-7	CASRAGTHSYEQYF	TGTGCCAGCAGAGCCGGGACCCACTCCTACGAGCAGTACTTC
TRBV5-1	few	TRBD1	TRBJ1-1	CASSIGTGRFTEAFF	TGCGCCAGCAGCATCGGGACAGGGCGGTTTACTGAAGCTTTCTTT
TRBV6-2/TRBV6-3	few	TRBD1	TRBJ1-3	CASRTRTGGRNTIYF	TGTGCCAGCAGGACCCGGACAGGTGGCAGAAACACCATATATTTT
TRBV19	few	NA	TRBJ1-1	CASSSRDEGTEAFF	TGTGCCAGTAGTTCCAGGGACGAGGGGACTGAAGCTTTCTTT
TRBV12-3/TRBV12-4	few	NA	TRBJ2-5	CASSFRGDATQYF	TGTGCCAGCAGTTTTCGGGGAGACGCGACCCAGTACTTC
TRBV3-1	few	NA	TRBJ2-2	CASSSIGTGELFF	TGTGCCAGCAGCTCAATCGGAACCGGGGAGCTGTTTTTT
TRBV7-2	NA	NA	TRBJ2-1	CASSPTSSYNEQFF	TGTGCCAGCAGCCCGACTAGTTCCTACAATGAGCAGTTCTTC
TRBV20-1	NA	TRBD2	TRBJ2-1	CSAKKGTSGNEQFF	TGCAGTGCTAAAAAAGGGACTAGCGGTAATGAGCAGTTCTTC
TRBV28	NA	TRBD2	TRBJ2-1	CASSFLGLAGGPGEQFF	TGTGCCAGCAGTTTCCTGGGACTAGCGGGGGGGCCGGGGGAGCAGTTCTTC
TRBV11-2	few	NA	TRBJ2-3	CASSTGPDTDTQYF	TGTGCCAGCAGCACAGGACCCGACACAGATACGCAGTATTTT
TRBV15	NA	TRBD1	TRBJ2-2	CATSRGIDRETGELFF	TGTGCCACCAGCAGGGGGATCGACAGGGAAACCGGGGAGCTGTTTTTT
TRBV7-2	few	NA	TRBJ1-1	CASSLAGGGEAFF	TGTGCCAGCAGCTTAGCGGGGGGCGGGGAAGCTTTCTTT
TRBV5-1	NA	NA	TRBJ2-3	CASTRGELTDTQYF	TGCGCCAGCACCAGGGGGGAGCTCACAGATACGCAGTATTTT
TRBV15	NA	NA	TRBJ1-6	CATSRRQTSPLHF	TGTGCCACCAGCAGGCGACAGACCTCACCCCTCCACTTT
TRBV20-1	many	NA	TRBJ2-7	CSAMRGPTYEQYF	TGCAGTGCTATGAGGGGTCCCACCTACGAGCAGTACTTC
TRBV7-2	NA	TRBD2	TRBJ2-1	CASRLGGTSGRNEQFF	TGTGCCAGCAGACTAGGAGGGACTAGCGGCCGCAATGAGCAGTTCTTC
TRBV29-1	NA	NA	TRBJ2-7	CSVERRPYEQYF	TGCAGCGTTGAGAGGCGCCCCTACGAGCAGTACTTC
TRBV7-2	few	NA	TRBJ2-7	CASSSGLGYYEQYF	TGTGCCAGCAGCAGCGGGCTCGGTTACTACGAGCAGTACTTC
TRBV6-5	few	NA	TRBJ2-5	CASSYSRLETQYF	TGTGCCAGCAGTTACTCGAGGCTGGAGACCCAGTACTTC
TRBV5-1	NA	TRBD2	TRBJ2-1	CASSLVSGTYSYNEQFF	TGCGCCAGCAGCTTGGTTAGCGGGACATACTCCTACAATGAGCAGTTCTTC
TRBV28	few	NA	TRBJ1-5	CASSFYSTSPEPQHF	TGTGCCAGCAGTTTTTACAGTACCTCCCCTGAGCCCCAGCATTTT
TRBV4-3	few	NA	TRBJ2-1	CASSQAPLNEQFF	TGCGCCAGCAGCCAAGCCCCTTTGAATGAGCAGTTCTTC
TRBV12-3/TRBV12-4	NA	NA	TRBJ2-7	CASSLTGKPRSEQYF	TGTGCCAGCAGCCTCACAGGGAAACCCAGATCCGAGCAGTACTTC
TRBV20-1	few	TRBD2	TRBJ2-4	CSASPGSGGIQYF	TGCAGTGCCAGTCCAGGGTCGGGGGGGATTCAGTACTTC
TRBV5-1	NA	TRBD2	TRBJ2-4	CASRPTSGVDIQYF	TGCGCCAGCAGACCTACTAGCGGGGTTGACATTCAGTACTTC
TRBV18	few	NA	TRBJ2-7	CASSPQPLAPEEQYF	TGTGCCAGCTCACCTCAGCCGCTAGCGCCCGAAGAGCAGTACTTC
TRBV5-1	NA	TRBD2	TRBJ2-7	CASSRRGSQSYEQYF	TGCGCCAGCAGCCGGCGGGGGAGCCAGTCCTACGAGCAGTACTTC